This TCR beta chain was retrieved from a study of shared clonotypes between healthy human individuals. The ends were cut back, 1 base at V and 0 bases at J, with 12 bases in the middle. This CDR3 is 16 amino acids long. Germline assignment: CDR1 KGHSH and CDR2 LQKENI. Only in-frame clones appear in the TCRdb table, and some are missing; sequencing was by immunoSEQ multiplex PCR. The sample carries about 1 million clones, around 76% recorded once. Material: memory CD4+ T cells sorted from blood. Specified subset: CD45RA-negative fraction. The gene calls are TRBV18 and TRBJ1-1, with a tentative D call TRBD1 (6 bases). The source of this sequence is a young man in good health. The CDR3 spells CASSPQGGGMNTEAFF. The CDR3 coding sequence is TGTGCCAGCTCACCACAAGGGGGAGGTATGAACACTGAAGCTTTCTTT.